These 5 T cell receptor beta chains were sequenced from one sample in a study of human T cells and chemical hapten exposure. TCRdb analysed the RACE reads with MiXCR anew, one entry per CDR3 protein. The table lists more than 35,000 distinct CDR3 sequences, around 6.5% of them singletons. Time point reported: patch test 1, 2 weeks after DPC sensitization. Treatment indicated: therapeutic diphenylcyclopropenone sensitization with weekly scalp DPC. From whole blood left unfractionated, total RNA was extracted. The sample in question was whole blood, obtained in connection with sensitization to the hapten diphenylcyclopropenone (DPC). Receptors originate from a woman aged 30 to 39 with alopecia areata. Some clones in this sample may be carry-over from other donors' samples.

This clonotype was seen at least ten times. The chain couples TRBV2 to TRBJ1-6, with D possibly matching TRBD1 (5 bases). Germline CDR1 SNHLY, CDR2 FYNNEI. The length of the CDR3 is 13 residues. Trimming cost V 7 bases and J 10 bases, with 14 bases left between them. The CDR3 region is CASIRKRDSPLHF. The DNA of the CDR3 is TGTGCCAGCATTCGAAAGAGGGACTCACCCCTCCACTTT.

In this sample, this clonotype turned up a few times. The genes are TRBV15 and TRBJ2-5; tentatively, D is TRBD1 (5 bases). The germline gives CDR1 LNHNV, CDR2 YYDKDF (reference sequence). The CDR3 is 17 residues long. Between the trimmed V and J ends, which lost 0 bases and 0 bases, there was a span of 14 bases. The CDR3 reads CATSRDPRDRYQETQYF. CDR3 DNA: TGTGCCACCAGCAGAGATCCCAGGGATCGGTACCAAGAGACCCAGTACTTC.

The CDR3 DNA reads as TGCAGTGCTAGTCCTGCAGGCACCGCGGGCACAGATACGCAGTATTTT. The encoded protein is CSASPAGTAGTDTQYF. V and J are TRBV20-1 and TRBJ2-3; D uncertain. The germline V and J ends were trimmed by 3 bases and 1 base, with 17 bases remaining between them. The CDR3 runs 16 residues. The germline CDR1 and CDR2 sequences are DFQATT and SNEGSKA (reference sequence).

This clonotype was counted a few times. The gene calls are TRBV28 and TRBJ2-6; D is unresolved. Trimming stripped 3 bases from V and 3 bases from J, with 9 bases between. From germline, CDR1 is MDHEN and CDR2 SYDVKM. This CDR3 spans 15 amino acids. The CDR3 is CASSLDVVGANVLTF. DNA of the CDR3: TGTGCCAGCAGTTTGGACGTTGTTGGGGCCAACGTCCTGACTTTC.

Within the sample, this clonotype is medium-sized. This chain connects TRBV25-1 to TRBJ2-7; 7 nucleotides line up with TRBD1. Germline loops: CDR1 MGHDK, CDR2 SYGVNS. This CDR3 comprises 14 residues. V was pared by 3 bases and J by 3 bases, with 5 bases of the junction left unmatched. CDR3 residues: CASSDRGYGYEQYF. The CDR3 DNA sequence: TGTGCCAGCAGTGACAGGGGGTACGGCTACGAGCAGTACTTC.